A selection of T cell receptor beta chains follows, all from one sample in a study of OX40 agonist ivuxolimab in advanced cancers. Libraries were prepared by immunoSEQ multiplex PCR; TCRdb keeps only in-frame clonotypes and omits some of them. The table shows roughly 70,000 clones, with 80% to 85% occurring only once. This specimen consisted of CD4+ or CD8+ T cells sorted from blood, obtained in a trial of the OX40 agonist ivuxolimab. These TCRs come from an adult with an advanced solid tumor such as melanoma, head and neck, liver or kidney cancer. Both conserved end residues are part of each CDR3. The D gene is left open where the match is weak. Rows may omit the clone size; those that give it use once, few, many or a size class.

V gene	J gene	D gene	clone size	CDR3 DNA	CDR3 protein
TRBV19	TRBJ1-6	.	.	TGTGCCAGTAGTATAGACAGCGGCCGCTCCTACTCCTATAATTCACCCCTCCACTTT	CASSIDSGRSYSYNSPLHF
TRBV6-5	TRBJ2-7	.	.	TGTGCCAGCAGGATATTCAACGAGCAGTACTTC	CASRIFNEQYF
TRBV10-1	TRBJ2-3	.	.	TGCGCCAGCAGTAGTGGAGATACGCAGTATTTT	CASSSGDTQYF
TRBV27	TRBJ2-2	.	.	TGTGCCAGCAGTTTATCGCAGGGAAAGAGCACCGGGGAGCTGTTTTTT	CASSLSQGKSTGELFF
TRBV5-4	TRBJ2-2	TRBD2	.	TGTGCCAGCAGCTTCGGGACTGTAGCGGGGGTAGCCGGGGAGCTGTTTTTT	CASSFGTVAGVAGELFF
TRBV5-1	TRBJ1-2	.	.	TGCGCCAGCAGCCCCTCCCCTAAGGGGTCTAACTATGGCTACACCTTC	CASSPSPKGSNYGYTF
TRBV5-1	TRBJ1-1	.	.	TGCGCCAGCAGCTCGGACGGTTACACTGAAGCTTTCTTT	CASSSDGYTEAFF
TRBV5-1	TRBJ1-2	.	.	TGCGCCAGCAGCTTGGTGGGGGAATGGGGCTACACCTTC	CASSLVGEWGYTF
TRBV19	TRBJ2-3	.	.	TGTGCCAGTAGCCGCGTATGGGAGATCACAGATACGCAGTATTTT	CASSRVWEITDTQYF
TRBV27	TRBJ2-7	TRBD2	.	TGTGCCAGCAGTTTTGGGGAGACTAGCTTCTCCGAGCAGTACTTC	CASSFGETSFSEQYF
TRBV7-8	TRBJ1-1	.	.	TGTGCCAGCAGCCCCGGGGCGGCGAACACTGAAGCTTTCTTT	CASSPGAANTEAFF
TRBV28	TRBJ2-2	.	.	TGTGCCAGCAGGTCCTACGCGAACACCGGGGAGCTGTTTTTT	CASRSYANTGELFF
TRBV9	TRBJ2-3	TRBD1	few	TGTGCCAGCAGCGTAGGAACAGGGGGAACAGATACGCAGTATTTT	CASSVGTGGTDTQYF
TRBV7-3	TRBJ2-5	.	.	TGTGCCAGCAGCTTAGCGAGAGAAGAGACCCAGTACTTC	CASSLAREETQYF
TRBV4-3	TRBJ2-3	.	.	TGCGCCAGCAGCCAATCAGGGACAGATACGCAGTATTTT	CASSQSGTDTQYF
TRBV6-1	TRBJ1-4	TRBD1	once	TGTGCCAGCAGTGAAGTCCCGTGGCGCAGGGGGGACCCTAATGAAAAACTGTTTTTT	CASSEVPWRRGDPNEKLFF
TRBV18	TRBJ1-5	.	.	TGTGCCAGCCCCGGAGGGGCGAAAAAAGGCAATCAGCCCCAGCATTTT	CASPGGAKKGNQPQHF
TRBV27	TRBJ2-2	TRBD2	.	TGTGCCAGCATGATACTAGCGAAGAACACCGGGGAGCTGTTTTTT	CASMILAKNTGELFF
TRBV28	TRBJ1-1	TRBD1	.	TGTGCCAGCCCTCCGACAGGGAGGAACACTGAAGCTTTCTTT	CASPPTGRNTEAFF
TRBV7-2	TRBJ2-3	.	.	TGTGCCAGCAGCTTAAGCGTCACAGATACGCAGTATTTT	CASSLSVTDTQYF
TRBV19	TRBJ2-3	TRBD1	.	TGTGCCAGTAGTCCGGGACAGAGTGAAGATACGCAGTATTTT	CASSPGQSEDTQYF
TRBV2	TRBJ2-1	TRBD2	.	TGTGCCAGCAGTGAACTAGCGGGCAGCTACAATGAGCAGTTCTTC	CASSELAGSYNEQFF
TRBV9	TRBJ2-2	.	.	TGTGCCAGCAGCGTAAAGGCCGGGGAGCTGTTTTTT	CASSVKAGELFF
TRBV30	TRBJ2-3	TRBD2	.	TGTGCCTGGAGTGGGCTAGCGGGGCCAGATACGCAGTATTTT	CAWSGLAGPDTQYF
TRBV19	TRBJ1-4	.	.	TGTGCCAGTAGTTCCGGTTTCGGGGCTAATGAAAAACTGTTTTTT	CASSSGFGANEKLFF
TRBV19	TRBJ1-6	.	few	TGTGCCAGTAGTCCGGGCTCCAATTCACCCCTCCACTTT	CASSPGSNSPLHF
TRBV28	TRBJ1-1	.	few	TGTGCCAGCAGTTTTTCCGCCGGGACAGAAGCTTTCTTT	CASSFSAGTEAFF
TRBV7-6	TRBJ2-1	TRBD1	.	TGTGCCAGCAGCTTAGGACAGGGCAATGAGCAGTTCTTC	CASSLGQGNEQFF
TRBV7-8	TRBJ2-7	.	.	TGTGCCAGCAGCTTAGGGGGAGGCGGGGCGGCTCGGGAGCAGTACTTC	CASSLGGGGAAREQYF
TRBV30	TRBJ2-4	.	.	TGTGCCTGGAGTATCGGGAACAGCGAAAACATTCAGTACTTC	CAWSIGNSENIQYF
TRBV28	TRBJ1-4	TRBD1	.	TGTGCCAGCAGTTTCAGGGGGCAATCTAATGAAAAACTGTTTTTT	CASSFRGQSNEKLFF
TRBV12-2	TRBJ2-1	.	.	TGTGCAAGTCGCTTAGTACCATTCTTC	CASRLVPFF
TRBV5-6	TRBJ1-4	.	.	TGTGCCAGCAGCTTGAGCTGGGGCGGTAAACTGTTTTTT	CASSLSWGGKLFF
TRBV21-1	TRBJ1-5	.	.	TGTGCCAGCAGAAAACCGGGACAGGACCTGATTTATAGCAATCAGCCCCAGCATTTT	CASRKPGQDLIYSNQPQHF
TRBV2	TRBJ1-1	TRBD1	once	TGTGCCAGCAGGGGACAGATCAACACTGAAGCTTTCTTT	CASRGQINTEAFF
TRBV18	TRBJ2-3	.	few	TGTGCCAGCTCACTGCAGGGAGAGGGCACAGATACGCAGTATTTT	CASSLQGEGTDTQYF
TRBV15	TRBJ2-7	.	.	TGTGCCACCAGCAGAGACCGGACCGACCCTTCCTACGAGCAGTACTTC	CATSRDRTDPSYEQYF
TRBV28	TRBJ2-1	TRBD2	few	TGTGCCAGCAGTTTCCCCAGACTAGCGGGAGTGGCCAATGAGCAGTTCTTC	CASSFPRLAGVANEQFF
TRBV5-1	TRBJ1-1	.	.	TGCGCCAGCAGCTTGGTGGGGGACACTGAAGCTTTCTTT	CASSLVGDTEAFF
TRBV7-8	TRBJ2-3	TRBD1	.	TGTGCCAGCAGCGTACGGACAGGTAGCACAGATACGCAGTATTTT	CASSVRTGSTDTQYF
TRBV5-6	TRBJ1-6	TRBD1	.	TGTGCCAGCAGCTGGGGGGACAGGGAAAATTCACCCCTCCACTTT	CASSWGDRENSPLHF
TRBV20-1	TRBJ2-5	.	.	TGCAGTACGGGGGATGAGACCCAGTACTTC	CSTGDETQYF
TRBV6-4	TRBJ1-5	.	.	TGTGCCAGCAGTCTTGACATGGATCAGCCCCAGCATTTT	CASSLDMDQPQHF
TRBV23-1	TRBJ2-6	.	.	TGCGCCAGCAGTCAATCGCTGTGGGCCAACGTCCTGACTTTC	CASSQSLWANVLTF